This TCR beta chain came from a study of T cells in localized non-small cell lung cancer. TCRdb's copy holds only in-frame clones and misses some; the assay was immunoSEQ multiplex PCR. Found here are about 11,000 clones, roughly 80% of them singletons; the top ten hold roughly a fifth. Of note for this clone: Its antigen remains unknown.

With 3 bases removed from V and 3 bases from J, the gap between germline ends came to 14 bases. The CDR3 contains 16 residues. CDR1 and CDR2 (germline): LGHNA, YSLEER. Overall study results and limits: A median of around 57 clones ranked among the top 100 in tumor appeared in adjacent lung. Sequence data derive from only one tumor region, so heterogeneity remains possible. The greatest T cell clonality was found in uninvolved adjacent lung (higher than in tumor). Among blood samples, higher T cell density accompanied longer overall survival.

The specimen was peripheral blood mononuclear cells, collected before any cancer treatment. The receptor was isolated from a female donor aged 60 or older with stage II lung adenocarcinoma. This chain connects TRBV4-3 to TRBJ2-2; tentative D call: TRBD1 (6 bases). This chain's CDR3 is CASSQSQGSYTGELFF. The CDR3 DNA reads as TGCGCCAGCAGCCAGAGTCAGGGGTCTTACACCGGGGAGCTGTTTTTT.